The 31 T cell receptor beta chains reported below all come from one sample, sequenced in a study of spatial heterogeneity in lung cancer. TCRdb called the 5' RACE reads again in MiXCR, with one record for every CDR3 protein. The sample comprises some 120,000 distinct CDR3 sequences, 10% to 15% of which are singletons, and roughly 17% rests with the top ten. Time point in this sample: blood at routine non-recurrence follow-up after resection. Extraction of whole RNA from tumor, nontumor lung or frozen PBMC preceded unsorted sequencing. Sample: PBMCs, taken at follow-up. The receptors originated from a male donor with early-stage non-small cell lung cancer.

The chain is built from TRBV2 and TRBJ2-7, with TRBD1 identical over 8 bases. V lost 5 bases, J lost 1 base, and 1 base stayed unmatched. The CDR3 contains 13 residues. Germline V lookup: CDR1 SNHLY, CDR2 FYNNEI. CDR3 in DNA: TGTGCCAGCAGTAGACAGGGGTCCTACGAGCAGTACTTC. Protein sequence: CASSRQGSYEQYF.

This clonotype has only a few counts. This sequence joins TRBV3-1 and TRBJ2-7; 7 nucleotides align to TRBD1. The CDR3 is made up of 15 amino acids. Trimming took 6 bases from V and 0 from J; bases not matched to a gene: 8. Germline-derived CDR1 and CDR2 are LGHDT and YNNKEL (reference sequence). The CDR3: CASRDSGTVSYEQYF. The DNA for the CDR3 is TGTGCCAGCAGGGATTCCGGGACAGTCTCCTACGAGCAGTACTTC.

This chain links TRBV20-1 with TRBJ1-6; D ambiguous. Trimming took 6 bases from V and 7 from J, leaving 16 bases between them. The CDR3 is made up of 14 amino acids. Germline assignment: CDR1 DFQATT and CDR2 SNEGSKA (reference sequence). This CDR3 reads CSAGVLQANSPLHF. The CDR3, as DNA: TGCAGTGCCGGTGTCTTGCAGGCGAATTCACCCCTCCACTTT.

This clonotype was counted ten times or more. The chain links TRBV27 to TRBJ1-3; D not resolved. The CDR3 is 10 amino acids. Per the germline V gene, CDR1 is MNHEY and CDR2 is SMNVEV (reference sequence). The CDR3 nucleotides are TGTGCAAGGTCTGGAAACACCATATATTTT. Translation gives CARSGNTIYF.

This chain links TRBV27 with TRBJ1-1, with a tentative D call TRBD1 (6 bases). Germline CDR1 is MNHEY and CDR2 is SMNVEV (reference sequence). V lost 10 bases and J 6 bases, leaving 21 bases between the germline ends. This CDR3 spans 14 amino acids. CDR3 DNA: TGTGCCACCCCCCTATCGGCGTGGGGGCCTGAAGCTTTCTTT. Its translation is CATPLSAWGPEAFF.

This chain joins TRBV7-2 and TRBJ2-1; the D is unclear. Germline assignment: CDR1 SGHTA and CDR2 FQGNSA. The V end was cut by 1 base, the J end by 0 bases, with 7 bases between. The CDR3 runs 15 residues. CDR3 loop: CASSLDRGSYNEQFF. Written as DNA, the CDR3 is TGTGCCAGCAGCTTAGACAGAGGCTCCTACAATGAGCAGTTCTTC. Based on the CDR3 plus reference TRBV7-2 and TRBJ2-1, the full variable domain is GAGVSQSPSNKVTEKGKDVELRCDPISGHTALYWYRQSLGQGLEFLIYFQGNSAPDKSGLPSDRFSAERTGGSVSTLTIQRTQQEDSAVYLCASSLDRGSYNEQFFGPGTRLTVL.

This clonotype showed up just a few times. V gene TRBV27 combines with J gene TRBJ1-2; D possibly corresponds to TRBD1 (5 bases). The CDR3 is made up of 15 amino acids. Germline assignment: CDR1 MNHEY and CDR2 SMNVEV (reference sequence). The ends were cut back, 0 bases at V and 2 bases at J, with 10 bases in the middle. CDR3 bases: TGTGCCAGCAGTTTATCGATGGCAGGGAACTATGGCTACACCTTC. It codes for CASSLSMAGNYGYTF.

This clonotype has ten or more counts. The chain recombines TRBV13 with TRBJ2-1; D is undetermined. CDR1 is PRHDT and CDR2 is FYEKMQ in the germline V gene (reference sequence). Trimming pared 4 bases from V and 10 bases from J, leaving 8 bases between. The CDR3 contains 11 residues. DNA of the CDR3: TGTGCCAGCAGCTCGGTAGGAGAGCAGTTCTTC. As protein: CASSSVGEQFF.

The gene calls are TRBV6-5 and TRBJ1-4; a weak D match, TRBD1 (5 bases). CDR1 is MNHEY and CDR2 is SVGAGI in the germline V gene. V was clipped by 5 bases and J by 0 bases, with 7 bases between them. This CDR3 contains 14 residues. CDR3 DNA sequence: TGTGCCAGCAGTGCGACAGCAACTAATGAAAAACTGTTTTTT. Its translation: CASSATATNEKLFF.

With respect to this clonotype: The junction shows a germline mismatch at one end, possibly a read error. J is TRBJ2-7 and V is TRBV20-1; possibly TRBD2 for D (6 bases). The CDR3 covers 13 residues. Germline V gives CDR1 DFQATT, CDR2 SNEGSKA (reference sequence). The CDR3 loop reads CSATWTKTAEQNF. CDR3 DNA sequence: TGCAGTGCTACATGGACTAAGACGGCCGAGCAGAACTTC.

There are many counts of this clonotype. One junction end disagrees with the germline gene, perhaps due to a read error. The chain recombines TRBV20-1 with TRBJ2-1, with 7 bases matching TRBD2. The CDR3 loop spans 12 amino acids. The germline CDR1 and CDR2 sequences are DFQATT and SNEGSKA (reference sequence). CDR3 in amino acids: CSARESGVRKVF. CDR3 bases: TGCAGTGCTAGAGAGAGCGGGGTCCGTAAGGTCTTC.

This clonotype was seen more than once but under ten times. V usage is TRBV11-2 and J usage is TRBJ2-7; D possibly corresponds to TRBD2 (5 bases). Germline V gene lookup returns CDR1 SGHAT and CDR2 FQNNGV. CDR3 length: 15 amino acids. The germline V and J ends were trimmed by 1 base and 0 bases, with 10 bases remaining between them. The CDR3 coding sequence is TGTGCCAGCAGCTTAGTCAGCGGTATCTCCTACGAGCAGTACTTC. Its protein is CASSLVSGISYEQYF.

This clonotype was detected once. The chain links TRBV20-1 to TRBJ2-7, with 8 bases fitting TRBD1. The CDR3 contains 15 residues. The germline V gene has CDR1 DFQATT and CDR2 SNEGSKA (reference sequence). V shed 4 bases and J 5 bases; nucleotides not matched to a gene: 13. CDR3 DNA: TGCAGTGCTACGGAATTCTGGACAGGGTTCCACGAGCAGTACTTC. As protein: CSATEFWTGFHEQYF.

The V gene is TRBV5-1, the J gene TRBJ1-2; TRBD1 might be the D (5 bases). The CDR3 is 15 amino acids. Between the trimmed V and J ends, which lost 3 bases and 6 bases, there was a span of 18 bases. From germline, CDR1 is SGHRS and CDR2 YFSETQ. The CDR3 nucleotides read TGCGCCAGCAGCTACGCCCCTTCGGGGGTGGATGGCTACACCTTC. Its protein is CASSYAPSGVDGYTF.

This clonotype was counted between two and nine times. The rearrangement links TRBV25-1 to TRBJ1-1; D may be TRBD1 (6 bases). The V end lost 6 bases, the J end lost 6 bases, and 11 bases lay between the germline ends. The CDR3 consists of 12 residues. Germline-derived CDR1 and CDR2 are MGHDK and SYGVNS. The CDR3 protein is CASREQGAEAFF. The CDR3, as DNA: TGTGCCAGCAGGGAACAGGGCGCTGAAGCTTTCTTT.

This clonotype was detected ten times or more. This chain joins TRBV7-9 and TRBJ1-1, with 8 bases matching TRBD1. Germline V gives CDR1 SEHNR, CDR2 FQNEAQ (reference sequence). This CDR3 spans 15 amino acids. V gave up 5 bases and J gave up 1 base; unmatched junction bases: 6. The CDR3 bases are TGTGCCAGCAGCGACGACAGGGGAACGAACACTGAAGCTTTCTTT. It is translated as CASSDDRGTNTEAFF.

This clonotype was counted only a few times. The chain links TRBV27 to TRBJ2-6; 7 positions match TRBD1. CDR1 is MNHEY and CDR2 is SMNVEV in the germline V gene (reference sequence). With V trimmed by 8 bases and J by 4 bases, 8 bases remained unmatched. The CDR3 has 15 amino acids. The CDR3: CASGYTGVGANVLTF. The DNA of the CDR3 is TGTGCCAGCGGATATACAGGGGTAGGGGCCAACGTCCTGACTTTC.

Many counts were recorded for this clonotype. The V and J genes are TRBV20-1 and TRBJ2-1, with 14 positions matching TRBD2. With 6 bases clipped from V and 8 bases from J, the junction kept 6 bases outside the gene matches. Germline CDR1 is DFQATT and CDR2 is SNEGSKA (reference sequence). The CDR3 has 14 residues. The CDR3 coding sequence is TGCAGTGCCCAGGGACTAGCGGGGGAAGATGAGCAGTTCTTC. This encodes CSAQGLAGEDEQFF.

This clonotype was found a few times. The gene calls are TRBV10-2 and TRBJ2-3, with D tentatively TRBD2 (6 bases). The CDR3 contains 15 residues. Germline lookup yields CDR1 WSHSY and CDR2 SAAADI. Trimming removed 3 bases at V and 0 bases at J, with 10 bases between. CDR3 sequence: CASSDAGTSTDTQYF. In DNA, the CDR3 is TGCGCCAGCAGTGATGCGGGGACTAGCACAGATACGCAGTATTTT.

This clonotype was seen more than once but under ten times. The gene calls are TRBV30 and TRBJ1-1, with D perhaps TRBD1 (5 bases). Germline values: CDR1 GTSNPN, CDR2 SVGIG (reference sequence). Trimming shortened V by 4 bases and J by 3 bases, and 18 bases separated the two germline ends. The CDR3 covers 15 residues. The CDR3 coding sequence is TGTGCCTGGACCCCTTGGGGAAGGGGTGACACTGAAGCTTTCTTT. Translation gives CAWTPWGRGDTEAFF.

In this sample, this clonotype turned up a few times. The rearrangement joins TRBV19 to TRBJ2-2, with TRBD1 as a possible D gene (6 bases). There are 14 residues in the CDR3. Trimming removed 5 bases at V and 7 bases at J, with 14 bases between. Germline values: CDR1 LNHDA, CDR2 SQIVND (reference sequence). The CDR3 reads CASSVTGSGGELFF. The CDR3 coding sequence is TGTGCCAGTAGTGTTACAGGGTCAGGCGGGGAGCTGTTTTTT.

The V gene is TRBV6-5, the J gene TRBJ1-1; 8 nucleotides agree with TRBD1. Germline trimming cut 6 bases from V and 4 bases from J; bases unmatched to any gene: 10. The CDR3 is 15 residues long. Germline V gene sequence: CDR1 MNHEY, CDR2 SVGAGI. CDR3 protein: CASRAQDRAGTEAFF. The CDR3 DNA sequence: TGTGCCAGCAGAGCCCAGGACAGGGCGGGCACTGAAGCTTTCTTT.

This clonotype was detected only once. The chain carries TRBV7-9 and TRBJ1-1; D gene ambiguous. The V end was cut by 2 bases, the J end by 0 bases, with 25 bases between. This CDR3 region has 20 residues. Looked up from germline, CDR1 is SEHNR and CDR2 is FQNEAQ (reference sequence). The CDR3 here is CASSLRVTFVPPVMNTEAFF. The CDR3 DNA follows: TGTGCCAGCAGCTTACGCGTAACCTTCGTCCCCCCCGTCATGAACACTGAAGCTTTCTTT. Drawing the rest from reference TRBV7-9 and TRBJ1-1, the complete variable domain is DTGVSQNPRHKITKRGQNVTFRCDPISEHNRLYWYRQTLGQGPEFLTYFQNEAQLEKSRLLSDRFSAERPKGSFSTLEIQRTEQGDSAMYLCASSLRVTFVPPVMNTEAFFGQGTRLTVV.

The V call is TRBV11-2, the J call TRBJ2-1, with TRBD1 matching over 7 bases. This CDR3 spans 13 amino acids. V was clipped by 5 bases and J by 12 bases; unmatched bases: 10. Germline V CDR1 and CDR2: SGHAT, FQNNGV. Here the CDR3 reads CASSTESPGGQFF. The CDR3 nucleotides read TGTGCCAGCAGCACCGAAAGCCCAGGGGGGCAGTTCTTC.

This clonotype has ten or more counts. The V gene is TRBV10-2, the J gene TRBJ2-1; 7 bases match TRBD2. V was pared by 5 bases and J by 0 bases, with 4 bases of the junction left unmatched. The CDR3 is made up of 15 amino acids. Germline CDR1 reads WSHSY; CDR2 reads SAAADI. The CDR3 DNA sequence: TGCGCCAGCAGTCGGGGCGGGGGCTCCTACAATGAGCAGTTCTTC. It translates to CASSRGGGSYNEQFF.

The genes are TRBV7-2 and TRBJ1-1; D uncertain. CDR1 and CDR2 from the germline V gene are SGHTA and FQGNSA. V lost 6 bases, J lost 9 bases, and 14 bases lay in between. The CDR3 is 12 residues long. CDR3 in DNA: TGTGCCAGCAGTCGGGCGGCCCTTCAAGCTTTCTTT. Amino acids: CASSRAALQAFF.

This chain connects TRBV7-2 to TRBJ2-3; 7 nucleotides line up with TRBD1. The J segment lost 2 bases and the V segment lost 4 bases, leaving 9 bases of the junction unmatched. This CDR3 region has 16 residues. Germline lookup yields CDR1 SGHTA and CDR2 FQGNSA. The CDR3 DNA reads TGTGCCAGCAGCTCTCTTCGGACAGGAATCACAGATACGCAGTATTTT. This codes for CASSSLRTGITDTQYF.

This clonotype was counted between two and nine times. V and J are TRBV6-5 and TRBJ2-3; 7 bases agree with TRBD1. This CDR3 contains 16 residues. The V segment lost 5 bases and the J segment 4 bases; nucleotides outside the gene matches: 12. Germline V lookup: CDR1 MNHEY, CDR2 SVGAGI. The CDR3 region is CASSLIRGRRADTQYF. CDR3 nucleotide sequence: TGTGCCAGCAGTCTAATTAGGGGGCGTAGGGCAGATACGCAGTATTTT.

This clonotype appeared many times. The chain links TRBV20-1 to TRBJ2-3; 9 bases are a match to TRBD2. The CDR3 is 15 residues long. Germline CDR1 and CDR2: DFQATT and SNEGSKA (reference sequence). Unmatched junction bases numbered 13, after V lost 4 bases and J lost 8 bases. The CDR3 bases are TGCAGTGCTATCCCGGCTAGCGGGGCTTTGGGTACGCAGTATTTT. Amino acids: CSAIPASGALGTQYF.

The chain joins TRBV19 to TRBJ2-3; 8 nucleotides line up with TRBD1. This CDR3 is built from 15 residues. Germline V gene lookup returns CDR1 LNHDA and CDR2 SQIVND (reference sequence). The trim removed 7 bases at V and 10 bases at J, leaving 16 bases unmatched. Written as DNA, the CDR3 is TGTGCCAGTACCTCGGACAGGGCCCTTCAGAGGGCGCAGTATTTT. Its protein is CASTSDRALQRAQYF.

The sample holds many counts of this clonotype. The CDR3 bases are TGCGCCAGCAGCTTTTCAGGGGGAAACACTGAAGCTTTCTTT. As protein: CASSFSGGNTEAFF. The chain has TRBV5-1 and TRBJ1-1; 7 bases fit TRBD1. Germline-derived CDR1 and CDR2 are SGHRS and YFSETQ. The ends lost 2 bases at V and 2 bases at J; junction bases unmatched: 3. This CDR3 spans 14 amino acids.